The 8 T cell receptor beta chains below come from one sample, sequenced in a study of CD8 T cells in ankylosing spondylitis. Each CDR3 protein is one row after TCRdb ran MiXCR on the 5' RACE reads. The sample lists approximately 100,000 distinct CDR3 sequences, around 24% seen once, with approximately 13% in the top ten. Material for sequencing was synovial fluid, either unsorted or a sorted T cell fraction (not recorded which). The receptors come from a male donor with ankylosing spondylitis.

This clonotype occurred a few times. The V gene is TRBV5-1, the J gene TRBJ2-4, with 10 bases aligning to TRBD2. CDR1 is SGHRS, CDR2 YFSETQ, per germline. This CDR3 region has 15 residues. With 4 bases clipped from V and 7 bases from J, the junction kept 8 bases outside the gene matches. In DNA form, the CDR3 reads TGCGCCAGCAGCCTTGGACTAGCGGAGGAGAACATTCAGTACTTC. It is translated as CASSLGLAEENIQYF.

The chain links TRBV2 to TRBJ2-2; 14 nucleotides agree with TRBD2. The J segment lost 3 bases and the V segment lost 5 bases, leaving 2 bases of the junction unmatched. The CDR3 spans 16 residues. Looked up from germline, CDR1 is SNHLY and CDR2 is FYNNEI. The CDR3: CASSRGLAGDTGELFF. CDR3 in DNA: TGTGCCAGCAGTCGGGGACTAGCGGGAGACACCGGGGAGCTGTTTTTT.

This clonotype has just a few counts. This chain links TRBV11-2 with TRBJ1-2, with D perhaps matching TRBD1 (6 bases). Trimming took 0 bases from V and 4 from J, leaving 12 bases between them. Germline V gene sequence: CDR1 SGHAT, CDR2 FQNNGV. CDR3 length: 15 residues. This CDR3 is CASSLDLVRGYGYTF. Here the CDR3 DNA reads TGTGCCAGCAGCTTAGATCTAGTCAGGGGCTATGGCTACACCTTC.

This clonotype was counted ten times or more. The chain combines TRBV12-3 or TRBV12-4 with TRBJ2-1; D gene unclear. The V end was cut by 5 bases, the J end by 1 base, with 12 bases between. CDR3 size: 15 residues. The CDR3 nucleotides are TGTGCCAGCAGTCGGAGCGCGGTGTCCTACAATGAGCAGTTCTTC. This encodes CASSRSAVSYNEQFF.

The chain links TRBV2 to TRBJ2-3; no firm D call. V lost 6 bases and J 3 bases, leaving 19 bases between the germline ends. Germline loops: CDR1 SNHLY, CDR2 FYNNEI. The CDR3 runs 16 residues. The CDR3 here is CASSDSKYGYTDTQYF. DNA for the CDR3: TGTGCCAGCAGCGATTCAAAGTACGGGTATACAGATACGCAGTATTTT.

This clonotype appeared many times. This chain links TRBV7-2 with TRBJ2-1; 16 bases fit TRBD2. Looked up from germline, CDR1 is SGHTA and CDR2 is FQGNSA. The ends lost 5 bases at V and 16 bases at J; junction bases unmatched: 11. The CDR3 runs 15 residues. The CDR3 sequence is CASSPVPGLAGGRFF. DNA of the CDR3: TGTGCCAGCAGCCCGGTCCCGGGACTAGCGGGAGGGCGTTTCTTC.

In this sample, this clonotype turned up a few times. The genes are TRBV20-1 and TRBJ2-7, with TRBD2 matching 9 bases. The germline V gene has CDR1 DFQATT and CDR2 SNEGSKA (reference sequence). Losses at the gene ends were 6 bases for V and 4 bases for J; bases not matched to a gene: 10. CDR3 size: 14 residues. CDR3 protein: CSARGRTSDYEQYF. The CDR3 region has the DNA TGCAGTGCAAGGGGTCGGACTAGCGATTACGAGCAGTACTTC.

This clonotype was detected only a few times. The chain couples TRBV6-1 to TRBJ2-5; tentatively, D is TRBD1 (6 bases). The CDR3 loop spans 13 amino acids. The V and J ends lost 6 bases and 5 bases respectively, with 13 bases between them. Germline lookup yields CDR1 MNHNS and CDR2 SASEGT. CDR3 in amino acids: CASSQGRGETQYF. DNA for the CDR3: TGTGCCAGCAGCCAGGGCAGGGGTGAGACCCAGTACTTC.